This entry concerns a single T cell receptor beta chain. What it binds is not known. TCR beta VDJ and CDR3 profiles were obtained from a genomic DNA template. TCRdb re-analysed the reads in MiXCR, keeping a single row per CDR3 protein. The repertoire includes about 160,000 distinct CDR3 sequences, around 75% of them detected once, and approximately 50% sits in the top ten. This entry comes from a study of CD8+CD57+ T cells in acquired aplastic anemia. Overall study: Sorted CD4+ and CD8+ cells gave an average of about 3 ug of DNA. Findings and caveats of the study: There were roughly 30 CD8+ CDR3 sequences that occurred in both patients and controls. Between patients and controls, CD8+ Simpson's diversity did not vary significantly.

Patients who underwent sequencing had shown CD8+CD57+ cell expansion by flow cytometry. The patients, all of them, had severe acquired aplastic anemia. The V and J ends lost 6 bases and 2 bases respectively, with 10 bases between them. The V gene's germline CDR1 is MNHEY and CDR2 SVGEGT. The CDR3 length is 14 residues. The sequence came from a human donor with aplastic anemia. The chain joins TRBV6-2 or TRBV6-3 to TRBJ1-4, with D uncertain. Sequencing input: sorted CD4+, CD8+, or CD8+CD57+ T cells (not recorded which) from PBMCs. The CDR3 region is CASSRQPTNEKLFF. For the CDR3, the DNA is TGTGCCAGCAGCCGTCAGCCGACTAATGAAAAACTGTTTTTT.